The clone carrying this TCR beta chain was picked up one time. Cohort assignment relied on participant-reported clinical history. Sequenced by immunoSEQ multiplex PCR; TCRdb stores in-frame clones only, minus some. The data show approximately 210,000 clones, 82% seen once. This sample stems from a study of blood T cell repertoires in COVID-19. Study overall: The origin of the acute and convalescent COVID-19 samples was the United States, Italy and Spain.

Sequenced: PBMCs or T cells enriched from blood (not recorded which). The clonotype originates from a woman aged 55-70 years who had recovered from COVID-19.

The CDR3 DNA reads as TGTGCCAGCAGCTTAGCCCGAGGGCAATCACCCCTCCACTTT. Encoded protein: CASSLARGQSPLHF. The chain links TRBV7-2 to TRBJ1-6; D gene uncertain. This CDR3 contains 14 residues. Germline assignment: CDR1 SGHTA and CDR2 FQGNSA. V lost 0 bases to trimming and J lost 10 bases, with 10 bases between them.